This TCR beta chain emerged from a study of monozygotic twins with inflammatory bowel disease. General study results and limits: Comparison of concordant versus discordant twins revealed no difference in repertoire similarity, possibly due to limited power. The sharing of clonotypes with others was lower in IBD patients than in healthy twins, especially with disease activity.

As to this clonotype: Its antigen is not identified.

Researchers generated cDNA in eight separate reactions per sample. Two nested PCRs, approximately 16 and 9 cycles, amplified TCRalpha and TCRbeta cDNA. TCRdb re-called the 5' RACE reads; every CDR3 protein appears as one record, without DNA. The sample's table shows 140,000 to 150,000 distinct CDR3 sequences. This CDR3 comprises 15 residues. Germline V CDR1 and CDR2: MDHEN, SYDVKM. This clonotype originated in a human donor with ulcerative colitis or Crohn's disease, or a healthy co-twin of an affected twin (not recorded which). The rearrangement uses TRBV28 and TRBJ2-7; without DNA, the TCRdb call of TRBD1 cannot be checked. The source material was blood. The CDR3 sequence is CASRMDRPAFYEQYF.